Each of the 25 T cell receptor beta chains below was sequenced from the same sample in a study of OX40 agonist ivuxolimab in advanced cancers. Clones were sequenced by immunoSEQ multiplex PCR, and TCRdb holds only the in-frame ones, with some missing. Of about 51,000 clones listed, over 65% are singletons. Sequenced here: CD4+ or CD8+ T cells sorted from blood, sampled in a trial of the OX40 agonist ivuxolimab. The receptors derive from an adult with an advanced solid tumor such as melanoma, head and neck, liver or kidney cancer.

This clone was counted many times. The chain has TRBV10-3 and TRBJ1-1; D is undetermined. Trimming took off 10 bases at V and 0 bases at J, with 9 bases between the two ends. This CDR3 comprises 12 residues. Germline CDR1 is ENHRY and CDR2 is SYGVKD. CDR3 in DNA: TGTGCCAGCCGAAACATGAACACTGAAGCTTTCTTT. Protein product: CASRNMNTEAFF.

This clone turned up a few times. This chain joins TRBV27 and TRBJ1-1; 9 bases are shared with TRBD1. V shed 3 bases and J 4 bases; nucleotides not matched to a gene: 6. Per germline, CDR1 MNHEY and CDR2 SMNVEV (reference sequence). The length of the CDR3 is 15 residues. The CDR3 sequence: CASSFSTGGGTEAFF. The CDR3 DNA reads as TGTGCCAGCAGTTTTTCCACAGGGGGCGGCACTGAAGCTTTCTTT.

The CDR3 spells CASRQPGQASLSGANVLTF. The CDR3 DNA follows: TGTGCCAGTAGGCAGCCAGGGCAGGCTTCTCTCTCTGGGGCCAACGTCCTGACTTTC. J is TRBJ2-6 and V is TRBV19; maybe TRBD1 (5 bases). In germline, CDR1 is LNHDA, CDR2 SQIVND (reference sequence). This CDR3 spans 19 amino acids. Trimming pared 6 bases from V and 0 bases from J, leaving 21 bases between.

V is TRBV28 and J is TRBJ1-1; TRBD1 aligns across 9 bases. V shed 6 bases, J shed 5 bases, and the junction held 7 bases outside the gene matches. CDR3 length: 14 residues. CDR1 MDHEN and CDR2 SYDVKM come from the germline V gene. CDR3 residues: CASSTGTGRTEAFF. Written as DNA, the CDR3 is TGTGCCAGCAGCACCGGGACAGGGAGGACTGAAGCTTTCTTT. Full variable domain (outside the CDR3, taken from reference TRBV28 and TRBJ1-1): DVKVTQSSRYLVKRTGEKVFLECVQDMDHENMFWYRQDPGLGLRLIYFSYDVKMKEKGDIPEGYSVSREKKERFSLILESASTNQTSMYLCASSTGTGRTEAFFGQGTRLTVV.

J is TRBJ2-7 and V is TRBV2, with TRBD1 as a possible D gene (7 bases). With 6 bases removed from V and 3 bases from J, the gap between germline ends came to 12 bases. In germline, CDR1 is SNHLY, CDR2 FYNNEI. This CDR3 has 13 residues. CDR3 sequence: CASRAGGFYEQYF. Here the CDR3 DNA reads TGTGCCAGCAGGGCAGGGGGGTTCTACGAGCAGTACTTC.

The rearrangement joins TRBV4-1 to TRBJ2-3, with TRBD2 matching 10 bases. The germline V gene encodes CDR1 MGHRA and CDR2 YSYEKL. CDR3 length: 18 amino acids. J was trimmed by 0 bases and V by 1 base; bases with no gene match: 7. The CDR3 bases are TGCGCCAGCAGCCAAGTCCGACTAGCGGGTTCCAGCACAGATACGCAGTATTTT. This sequence encodes CASSQVRLAGSSTDTQYF.

The sample holds one count of this clone. This chain uses TRBV15 with TRBJ1-2; D may be TRBD1 (5 bases). CDR1 and CDR2 (germline): LNHNV, YYDKDF (reference sequence). The CDR3 loop spans 14 amino acids. V gave up 6 bases and J gave up 2 bases, with 13 bases separating them. The CDR3, as DNA: TGTGCCACCAGTCTTCACCAGGGCAACTATGGCTACACCTTC. It encodes CATSLHQGNYGYTF.

This chain connects TRBV6-5 to TRBJ2-5; TRBD2 matches at 10 bases. V dropped 6 bases and J dropped 5; count of bases not matched to a gene: 3. Germline V gene lookup returns CDR1 MNHEY and CDR2 SVGAGI. The CDR3 is made up of 13 amino acids. The CDR3 is CASSIAGGETQYF. The CDR3, as DNA: TGTGCCAGCAGCATAGCGGGAGGTGAGACCCAGTACTTC.

The V call is TRBV4-2, the J call TRBJ2-7; 9 bases map to TRBD2. Trimming removed 0 bases from V and 6 bases from J; junction bases left unmatched: 6. Germline-derived CDR1 and CDR2 are LGHNA and YNFKEQ. This CDR3 is 15 amino acids long. The CDR3 nucleotides are TGTGCCAGCAGCCAAGAAGTAGCGGGAGTAGCCGAGCAGTACTTC. Amino acids: CASSQEVAGVAEQYF.

Here the CDR3 DNA reads TGTGCCTGGAGTGTACTCGGGGCGGGGGGAGCTTTCTTT. The encoded protein is CAWSVLGAGGAFF. The chain couples TRBV30 to TRBJ1-1; weak D call: TRBD1 (5 bases). The V and J ends lost 0 bases and 10 bases respectively, with 15 bases between them. There are 13 residues in the CDR3. Germline V gene sequence: CDR1 GTSNPN, CDR2 SVGIG (reference sequence). The full variable domain, completed using reference TRBV30 and TRBJ1-1, is SQTIHQWPATLVQPVGSPLSLECTVEGTSNPNLYWYRQAAGRGLQLLFYSVGIGQISSEVPQNLSASRPQDRQFILSSKKLLLSDSGFYLCAWSVLGAGGAFFGQGTRLTVV.

J is TRBJ1-2 and V is TRBV28; 7 positions match TRBD1. Losses at the gene ends were 4 bases for V and 8 bases for J; bases not matched to a gene: 7. The CDR3 runs 13 residues. Germline loops: CDR1 MDHEN, CDR2 SYDVKM. The CDR3 DNA reads as TGTGCCAGCAGTTCCTGGGACAGTTGGGGCTACACCTTC. This translates into CASSSWDSWGYTF.

V gene TRBV7-2 combines with J gene TRBJ2-7, with a tentative D call TRBD2 (5 bases). Germline V gene sequence: CDR1 SGHTA, CDR2 FQGNSA. The CDR3 loop spans 13 amino acids. Deletions cut 4 bases from V and 7 bases from J, with 14 bases between. CDR3 in DNA: TGTGCCAGCAGCTCTATCAGCGGCTTAGAGCAGTACTTC. It codes for CASSSISGLEQYF.

The chain employs TRBV7-9 and TRBJ2-1, with TRBD2 matching over 10 bases. Trimming took 3 bases from V and 5 from J; bases not matched to a gene: 7. The germline gives CDR1 SEHNR, CDR2 FQNEAQ (reference sequence). CDR3 size: 16 residues. CDR3 DNA: TGTGCCAGCAGCTTGCCGGGACTAGCGTCCCACAATGAGCAGTTCTTC. This sequence encodes CASSLPGLASHNEQFF.

Notes on this clone: Other DNA variants within this sample encode the same CDR3. The V call is TRBV6-1, the J call TRBJ2-2; weak D call: TRBD1 (6 bases). This CDR3 region has 14 residues. The germline CDR1 and CDR2 sequences are MNHNS and SASEGT. Trimming pared 8 bases from V and 2 bases from J, leaving 12 bases between. In nucleotides, the CDR3 is TGTGCCAGCGAGACAGGAACCAACACCGGGGAGCTGTTTTTT. Its protein product is CASETGTNTGELFF.

V is TRBV11-2 and J is TRBJ2-1, with no clear D. Trimming stripped 5 bases from V and 6 bases from J, with 17 bases between. Per the germline V gene, CDR1 is SGHAT and CDR2 is FQNNGV. The CDR3 has 15 residues. The CDR3 region has the DNA TGTGCCAGCAGCCCCACTATCACGCGAGTCAATGAGCAGTTCTTC. This sequence encodes CASSPTITRVNEQFF.

This chain joins TRBV6-1 and TRBJ1-2; D gene ambiguous. The V end was cut by 6 bases, the J end by 4 bases, with 15 bases between. CDR3 length: 14 amino acids. The germline gives CDR1 MNHNS, CDR2 SASEGT. The CDR3 region is CASRVASATYGYTF. Here the CDR3 DNA reads TGTGCCAGCAGGGTCGCCAGTGCCACCTATGGCTACACCTTC.

This CDR3 reads CASSEGTWNTEAFF. The CDR3 DNA reads as TGCGCCAGCAGCGAGGGGACATGGAACACTGAAGCTTTCTTT. The chain joins TRBV5-1 to TRBJ1-1; TRBD1 might be the D (6 bases). Germline loops: CDR1 SGHRS, CDR2 YFSETQ. The CDR3 has 14 amino acids. V gave up 4 bases and J gave up 1 base, with 11 bases separating them.

The rearrangement joins TRBV28 to TRBJ2-5, with D unresolved. Germline CDR1 MDHEN, CDR2 SYDVKM. The CDR3 covers 13 residues. V lost 2 bases, J lost 4 bases, and 8 bases lay in between. The CDR3 sequence is CASSLPVGETQYF. CDR3 sequence (DNA): TGTGCCAGCAGTTTACCAGTAGGAGAGACCCAGTACTTC. The variable domain in full, completed from reference TRBV28 and TRBJ2-5, reads DVKVTQSSRYLVKRTGEKVFLECVQDMDHENMFWYRQDPGLGLRLIYFSYDVKMKEKGDIPEGYSVSREKKERFSLILESASTNQTSMYLCASSLPVGETQYFGPGTRLLVL.

This clone was seen a few times. Written as DNA, the CDR3 is TGCGCCAGCAGCCAAGATTGGGACAGCCTGGGTGAAAAACTGTTTTTT. It codes for CASSQDWDSLGEKLFF. The rearrangement uses TRBV4-1 and TRBJ1-4, with 7 bases aligning to TRBD1. This CDR3 has 16 residues. V shed 0 bases, J shed 7 bases, and the junction held 8 bases outside the gene matches. Per germline, CDR1 MGHRA and CDR2 YSYEKL.

This chain connects TRBV27 to TRBJ2-1; the match to TRBD1 covers 9 bases. V lost 6 bases to trimming and J lost 7 bases; unmatched junction nucleotides: 10. There are 15 residues in the CDR3. Germline lookup yields CDR1 MNHEY and CDR2 SMNVEV (reference sequence). Here the CDR3 DNA reads TGTGCCAGCAGACCCGACAGGGGGTTTGGGAATGAGCAGTTCTTC. The encoded protein is CASRPDRGFGNEQFF.

The chain couples TRBV7-9 to TRBJ2-3, with 8 bases identical to TRBD1. The CDR3 covers 15 residues. V lost 6 bases to trimming and J lost 2 bases; unmatched junction nucleotides: 7. Germline V gene lookup returns CDR1 SEHNR and CDR2 FQNEAQ (reference sequence). CDR3 protein: CASSKDRGFTDTQYF. CDR3 in DNA: TGTGCCAGCAGTAAAGACAGGGGATTCACAGATACGCAGTATTTT.

This chain connects TRBV5-1 to TRBJ1-2; a possible D gene is TRBD1 (6 bases). The germline V gene encodes CDR1 SGHRS and CDR2 YFSETQ. The CDR3 spans 14 residues. Deletions cut 4 bases from V and 4 bases from J, with 14 bases between. The DNA for the CDR3 is TGCGCCAGCAGCCCCGGGGGGGGCACCTATGGCTACACCTTC. Translation: CASSPGGGTYGYTF.

The chain couples TRBV28 to TRBJ1-1, with D perhaps TRBD1 (6 bases). In germline, CDR1 is MDHEN, CDR2 SYDVKM. The CDR3 runs 13 residues. Trimming pared 3 bases from V and 12 bases from J, leaving 17 bases between. CDR3 DNA: TGTGCCAGCAGTTTTGGGGGGGCACATGGTCCTTTCTTT. Amino acids: CASSFGGAHGPFF.

This chain connects TRBV5-1 to TRBJ2-3; TRBD2 matches at 12 bases. This CDR3 region has 17 residues. Germline values: CDR1 SGHRS, CDR2 YFSETQ. J was trimmed by 5 bases and V by 4 bases; bases with no gene match: 11. The CDR3 coding sequence is TGCGCCAGCAGCGCTACTAGCGGGAGGTTCTCGGAAGATACGCAGTATTTT. This sequence encodes CASSATSGRFSEDTQYF. The variable domain in full, with the rest retrieved from reference TRBV5-1 and TRBJ2-3, is KAGVTQTPRYLIKTRGQQVTLSCSPISGHRSVSWYQQTPGQGLQFLFEYFSETQRNKGNFPGRFSGRQFSNSRSEMNVSTLELGDSALYLCASSATSGRFSEDTQYFGPGTRLTVL.

V is TRBV28 and J is TRBJ2-5; 15 nucleotides align to TRBD2. Looked up from germline, CDR1 is MDHEN and CDR2 is SYDVKM. Germline trimming cut 10 bases from V and 5 bases from J; bases unmatched to any gene: 14. CDR3 length equals 17 residues. The DNA of the CDR3 is TGTGCCACCCATCCCCTCGGACTAGCGGGAGGGGGGGAGACCCAGTACTTC. This gives the protein CATHPLGLAGGGETQYF.